This T cell receptor (beta chain) was sequenced during a study of blood T cell repertoires in COVID-19. Looking at the study overall: Samples taken during acute and convalescent COVID-19 were collected in the United States, Italy and Spain. Sources were T cells, B-cell-depleted T cells, or PBMCs; the material itself was cDNA or gDNA.

Assay: immunoSEQ multiplex PCR; the TCRdb copy retains only in-frame clones and omits some. The profile shows some 98,000 clones, approximately 79% of them singletons. The sample consisted of peripheral blood. The receptor comes from a man in his sixties or seventies with active or convalescent COVID-19.

This CDR3 reads CASSQDRGGYYGYTF. The CDR3 nucleotides are TGCGCCAGCAGCCAAGATAGGGGGGGGTACTATGGCTACACCTTC. The chain couples TRBV4-1 to TRBJ1-2, with D possibly matching TRBD1 (6 bases). Trimming stripped 0 bases from V and 3 bases from J, with 11 bases between. The CDR3 loop spans 15 amino acids. The V gene's germline CDR1 is MGHRA and CDR2 YSYEKL.